Sequencing of this T cell receptor (beta chain) was carried out in a study of human T cells and chemical hapten exposure. As for time point: pre-sensitization, week 0. Sample treatment: therapeutic diphenylcyclopropenone sensitization with weekly scalp DPC. V lost 4 bases and J lost 4, with 14 bases in between. CDR3 size: 14 residues. Germline V gene sequence: CDR1 LGHDT, CDR2 YNNKEL (reference sequence). TCRdb re-analysed the RACE reads in MiXCR, keeping a single row per CDR3 protein. Here the sample spans 300,000 to 450,000 distinct CDR3 sequences, about 5.4% being singletons. The sequenced sample was whole blood, obtained in connection with sensitization to the hapten diphenylcyclopropenone (DPC). This chain links TRBV3-1 with TRBJ2-7, with D tentatively TRBD1 or TRBD2 (5 bases each). The sequence was collected from a woman aged 18 to 35 with alopecia areata. Some clones in this sample may be carry-over from other donors' samples. This CDR3 is CASSPLGGFYEQYF. The DNA for the CDR3 is TGTGCCAGCAGCCCCCTTGGGGGTTTTTACGAGCAGTACTTC.